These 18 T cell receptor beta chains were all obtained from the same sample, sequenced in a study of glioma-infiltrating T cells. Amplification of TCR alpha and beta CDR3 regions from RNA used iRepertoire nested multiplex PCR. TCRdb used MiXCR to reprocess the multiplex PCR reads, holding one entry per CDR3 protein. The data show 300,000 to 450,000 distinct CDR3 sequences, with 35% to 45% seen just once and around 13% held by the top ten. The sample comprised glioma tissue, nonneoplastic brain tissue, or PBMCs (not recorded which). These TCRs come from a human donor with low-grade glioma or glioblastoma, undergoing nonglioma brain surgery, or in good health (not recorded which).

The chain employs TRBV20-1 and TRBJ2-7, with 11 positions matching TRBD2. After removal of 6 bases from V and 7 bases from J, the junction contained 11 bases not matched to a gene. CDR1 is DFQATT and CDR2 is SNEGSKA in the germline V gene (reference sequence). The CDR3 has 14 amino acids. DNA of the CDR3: TGCAGTGCCCGAGAAACTAGCGGGAGTAGAGAGCAGTACTTC. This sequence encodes CSARETSGSREQYF.

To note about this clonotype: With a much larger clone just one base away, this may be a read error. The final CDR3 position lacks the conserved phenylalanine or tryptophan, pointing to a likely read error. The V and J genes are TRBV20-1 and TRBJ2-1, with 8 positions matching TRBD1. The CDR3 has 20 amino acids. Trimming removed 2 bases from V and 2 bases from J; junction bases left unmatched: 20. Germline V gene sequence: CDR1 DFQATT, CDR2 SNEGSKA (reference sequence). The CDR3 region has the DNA TGCAGTGCTAGACAGAAACCGGACAGGGTGGGAAAAGGGCCCTACAATGAGCAGTTCTCC. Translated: CSARQKPDRVGKGPYNEQFS.

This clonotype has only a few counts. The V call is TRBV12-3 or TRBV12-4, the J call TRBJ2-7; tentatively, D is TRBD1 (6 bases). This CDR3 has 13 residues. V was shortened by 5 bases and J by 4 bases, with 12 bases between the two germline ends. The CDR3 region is CASSLLQGYEQYF. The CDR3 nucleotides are TGTGCCAGCAGTCTCTTACAGGGTTACGAGCAGTACTTC.

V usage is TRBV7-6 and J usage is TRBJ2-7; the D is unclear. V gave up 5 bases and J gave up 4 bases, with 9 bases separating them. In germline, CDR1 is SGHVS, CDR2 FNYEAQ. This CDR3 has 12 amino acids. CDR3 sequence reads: CASSAGIYEQYF. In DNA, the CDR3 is TGTGCCAGCAGCGCTGGAATTTACGAGCAGTACTTC.

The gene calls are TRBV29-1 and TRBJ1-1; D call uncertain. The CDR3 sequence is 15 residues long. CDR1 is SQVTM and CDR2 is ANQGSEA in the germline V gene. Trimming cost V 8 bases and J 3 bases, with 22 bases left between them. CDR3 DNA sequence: TGCAGCTTCCGGTTTTGGATAATGGGAGACACTGAAGCTTTCTTT. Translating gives CSFRFWIMGDTEAFF. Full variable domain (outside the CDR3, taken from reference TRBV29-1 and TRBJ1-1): SAVISQKPSRDICQRGTSLTIQCQVDSQVTMMFWYRQQPGQSLTLIATANQGSEATYESGFVIDKFPISRPNLTFSTLTVSNMSPEDSSIYLCSFRFWIMGDTEAFFGQGTRLTVV.

CDR3 protein: CASSLILARDGKQFF. In DNA, the CDR3 is TGTGCCAGCAGTTTGATACTAGCGAGAGACGGTAAGCAGTTCTTC. The rearrangement uses TRBV28 and TRBJ2-1, with 7 bases identical to TRBD2. Trimming removed 3 bases from V and 11 bases from J; junction bases left unmatched: 13. From germline, CDR1 is MDHEN and CDR2 SYDVKM. The CDR3 is 15 amino acids.

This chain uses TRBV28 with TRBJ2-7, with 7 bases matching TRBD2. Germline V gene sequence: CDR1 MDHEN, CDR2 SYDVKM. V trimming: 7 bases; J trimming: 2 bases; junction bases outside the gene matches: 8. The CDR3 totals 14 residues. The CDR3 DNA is TGTGCCAGCACCCGACTAGCCGTGACCTACGAGCAGTACTTC. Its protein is CASTRLAVTYEQYF.

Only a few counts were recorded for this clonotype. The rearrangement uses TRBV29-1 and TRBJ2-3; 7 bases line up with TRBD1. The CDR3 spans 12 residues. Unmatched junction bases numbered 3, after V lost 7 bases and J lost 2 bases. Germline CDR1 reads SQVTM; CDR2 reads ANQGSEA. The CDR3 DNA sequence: TGCAGCGAGGACAGGAACACAGATACGCAGTATTTT. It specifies CSEDRNTDTQYF.

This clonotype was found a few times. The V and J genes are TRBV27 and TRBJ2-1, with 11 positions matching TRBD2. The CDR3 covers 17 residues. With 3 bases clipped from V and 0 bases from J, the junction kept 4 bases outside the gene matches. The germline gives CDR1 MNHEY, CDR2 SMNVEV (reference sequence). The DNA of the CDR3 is TGTGCCAGCAGTTTGGGGACTAGCGGCAGCTCCTACAATGAGCAGTTCTTC. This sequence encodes CASSLGTSGSSYNEQFF.

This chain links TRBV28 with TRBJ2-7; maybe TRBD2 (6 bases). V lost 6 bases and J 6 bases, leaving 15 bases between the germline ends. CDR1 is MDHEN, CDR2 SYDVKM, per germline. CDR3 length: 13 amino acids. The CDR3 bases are TGTGCCAGCAGACTAAGACTAGGGAGCGAGCAGTACTTC. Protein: CASRLRLGSEQYF.

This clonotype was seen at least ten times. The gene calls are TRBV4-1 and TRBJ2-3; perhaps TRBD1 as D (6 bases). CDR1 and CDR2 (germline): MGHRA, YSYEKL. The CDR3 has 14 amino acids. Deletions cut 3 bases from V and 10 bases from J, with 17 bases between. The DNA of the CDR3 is TGCGCCAGCAGCCATTTCCCCCTACAGGGCCCGCAGTATTTT. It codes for CASSHFPLQGPQYF.

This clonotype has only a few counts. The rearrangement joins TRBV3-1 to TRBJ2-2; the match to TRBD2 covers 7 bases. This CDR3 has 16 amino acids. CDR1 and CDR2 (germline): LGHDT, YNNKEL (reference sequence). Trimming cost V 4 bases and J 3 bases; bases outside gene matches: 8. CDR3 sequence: CASSPSGTTYTGELFF. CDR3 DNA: TGTGCCAGCAGCCCTTCCGGGACTACATACACCGGGGAGCTGTTTTTT. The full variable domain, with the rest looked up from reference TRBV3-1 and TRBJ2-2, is DTAVSQTPKYLVTQMGNDKSIKCEQNLGHDTMYWYKQDSKKFLKIMFSYNNKELIINETVPNRFSPKSPDKAHLNLHINSLELGDSAVYFCASSPSGTTYTGELFFGEGSRLTVL.

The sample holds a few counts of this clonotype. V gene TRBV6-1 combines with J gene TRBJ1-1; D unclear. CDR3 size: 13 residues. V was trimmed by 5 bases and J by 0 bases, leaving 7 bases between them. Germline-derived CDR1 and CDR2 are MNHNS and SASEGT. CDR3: CASSFEMNTEAFF. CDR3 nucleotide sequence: TGTGCCAGCAGTTTTGAGATGAACACTGAAGCTTTCTTT.

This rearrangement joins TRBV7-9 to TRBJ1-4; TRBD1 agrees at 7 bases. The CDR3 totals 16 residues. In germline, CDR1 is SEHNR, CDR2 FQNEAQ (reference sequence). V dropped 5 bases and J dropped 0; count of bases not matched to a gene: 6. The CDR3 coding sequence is TGTGCCAGCAGCACCGGGACAGTTACAACTAATGAAAAACTGTTTTTT. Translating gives CASSTGTVTTNEKLFF.

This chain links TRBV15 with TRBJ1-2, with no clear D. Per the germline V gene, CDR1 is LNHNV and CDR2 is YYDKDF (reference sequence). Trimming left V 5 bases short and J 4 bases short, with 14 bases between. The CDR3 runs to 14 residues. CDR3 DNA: TGTGCCACCAGCGGAGGTATAGACTCCTATGGCTACACCTTC. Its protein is CATSGGIDSYGYTF.

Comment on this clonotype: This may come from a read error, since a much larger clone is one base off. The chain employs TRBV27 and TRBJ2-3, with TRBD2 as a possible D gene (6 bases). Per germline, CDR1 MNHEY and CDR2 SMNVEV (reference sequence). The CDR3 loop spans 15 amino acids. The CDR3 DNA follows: TGTGCCAGCAGTTTGGAGGGCCTCTTTATGGATACGCATTATTTT. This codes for CASSLEGLFMDTHYF.

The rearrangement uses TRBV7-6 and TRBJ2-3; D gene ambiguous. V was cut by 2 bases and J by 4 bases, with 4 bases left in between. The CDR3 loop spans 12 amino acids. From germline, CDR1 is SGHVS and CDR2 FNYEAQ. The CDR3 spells CASSLRADTQYF. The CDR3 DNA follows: TGTGCCAGCAGCTTACGGGCAGATACGCAGTATTTT.

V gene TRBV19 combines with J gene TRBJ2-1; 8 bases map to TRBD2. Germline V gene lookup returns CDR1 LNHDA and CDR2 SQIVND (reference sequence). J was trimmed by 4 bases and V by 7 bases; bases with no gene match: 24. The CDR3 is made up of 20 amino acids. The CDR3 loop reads CASNPVWAGKKRGSYNEQFF. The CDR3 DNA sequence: TGTGCCAGTAACCCGGTTTGGGCAGGGAAGAAGCGGGGGTCTTACAATGAGCAGTTCTTC. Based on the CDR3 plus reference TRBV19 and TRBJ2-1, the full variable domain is DGGITQSPKYLFRKEGQNVTLSCEQNLNHDAMYWYRQDPGQGLRLIYYSQIVNDFQKGDIAEGYSVSREKKESFPLTVTSAQKNPTAFYLCASNPVWAGKKRGSYNEQFFGPGTRLTVL.